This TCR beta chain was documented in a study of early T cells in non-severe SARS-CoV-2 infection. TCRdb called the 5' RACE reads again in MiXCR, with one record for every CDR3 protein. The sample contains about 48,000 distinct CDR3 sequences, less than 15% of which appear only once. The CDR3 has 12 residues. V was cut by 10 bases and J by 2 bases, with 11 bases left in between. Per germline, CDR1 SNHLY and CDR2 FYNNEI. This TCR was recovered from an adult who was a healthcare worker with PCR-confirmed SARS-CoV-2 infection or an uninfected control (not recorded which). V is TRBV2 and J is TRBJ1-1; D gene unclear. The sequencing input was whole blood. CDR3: CANPTRNTEAFF. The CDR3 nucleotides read TGTGCCAATCCGACCCGAAACACTGAAGCTTTCTTT.